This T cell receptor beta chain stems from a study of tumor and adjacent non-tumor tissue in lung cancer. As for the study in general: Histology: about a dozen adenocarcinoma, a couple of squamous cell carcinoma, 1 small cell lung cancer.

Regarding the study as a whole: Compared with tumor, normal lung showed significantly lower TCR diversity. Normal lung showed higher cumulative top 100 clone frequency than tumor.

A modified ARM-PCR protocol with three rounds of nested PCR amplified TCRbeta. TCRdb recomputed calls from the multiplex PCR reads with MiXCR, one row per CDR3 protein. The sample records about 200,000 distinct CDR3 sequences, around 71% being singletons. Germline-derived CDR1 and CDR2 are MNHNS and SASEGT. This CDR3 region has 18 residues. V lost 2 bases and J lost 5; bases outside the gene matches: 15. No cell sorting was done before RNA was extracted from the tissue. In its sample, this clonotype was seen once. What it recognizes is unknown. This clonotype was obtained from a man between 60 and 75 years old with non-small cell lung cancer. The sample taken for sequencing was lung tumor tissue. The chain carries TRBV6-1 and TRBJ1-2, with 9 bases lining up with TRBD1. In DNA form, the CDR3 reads TGTGCCAGCAGTGAAACAGGGGGCTTGTCGTCTTCGAAGTATGGCTACACCTTC. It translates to CASSETGGLSSSKYGYTF.